What follows is one T cell receptor beta chain and its context. This sample was included in a study of OX40 agonist ivuxolimab in advanced cancers. For the study at large: The drug used for patients, ivuxolimab, was an agonistic anti-OX40 (CD134) antibody. Three individuals attained partial responses, comprising one hepatocellular carcinoma case and two cutaneous melanoma cases.

This CDR3 has 15 amino acids. The germline gives CDR1 LNHDA, CDR2 SQIVND (reference sequence). The germline V and J ends were trimmed by 5 bases and 1 base, with 14 bases remaining between them. Only in-frame clones appear in the TCRdb table, and some are missing; sequencing was by immunoSEQ multiplex PCR. The table has about 24,000 clones, 80% to 90% seen once. V usage is TRBV19 and J usage is TRBJ1-1; TRBD1 is a possible D gene (6 bases). This TCR was recovered from an adult with an advanced solid tumor such as melanoma, head and neck, liver or kidney cancer. This sample comprised CD4+ or CD8+ T cells sorted from blood, obtained in a trial of the OX40 agonist ivuxolimab. The chain's CDR3 is CASSPRTVSNTEAFF. As DNA, the CDR3 is TGTGCCAGTAGTCCTAGGACAGTGTCGAACACTGAAGCTTTCTTT.